This T cell receptor (beta chain) is drawn from a study of identical twins. Study-wide points: Without tracking the same donors, conclusions rested on cross-sectional statistical analysis.

The germline V gene encodes CDR1 SGHDT and CDR2 YYEEEE. V lost 7 bases and J lost 8, with 10 bases in between. The CDR3 runs to 11 residues. To note about this clonotype: Its antigen is not known.

Healthy Caucasian individuals made up all the donors. It was template switching that added a universal primer site, and there were unique molecular identifiers on the cDNA. One entry per CDR3 protein results from TCRdb running MiXCR on the 5' RACE reads. The sample contains 310,000 or so distinct CDR3 sequences, roughly 8.6% of which appear only once. This sample was also put to use in a study of yellow fever vaccine responses in identical twins.

J is TRBJ2-1 and V is TRBV5-6; D is ambiguous. This sequence originates from a young woman in good health. The sample was memory (CD45RO+) T cells sorted from blood. CDR3 coding DNA: TGTGCCAGCGGCCGTTTCGATGAGCAGTTCTTC. It translates to CASGRFDEQFF.